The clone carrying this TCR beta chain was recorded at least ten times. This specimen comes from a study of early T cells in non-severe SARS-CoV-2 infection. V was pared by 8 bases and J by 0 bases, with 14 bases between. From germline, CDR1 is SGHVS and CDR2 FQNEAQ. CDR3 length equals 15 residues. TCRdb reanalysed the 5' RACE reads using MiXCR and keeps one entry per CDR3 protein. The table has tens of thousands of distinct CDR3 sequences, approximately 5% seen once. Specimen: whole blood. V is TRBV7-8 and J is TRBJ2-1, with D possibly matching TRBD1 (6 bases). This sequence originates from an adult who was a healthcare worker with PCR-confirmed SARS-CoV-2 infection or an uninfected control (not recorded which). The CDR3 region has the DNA TGTGCCAGCGGGGGCCGGCAACTCTCCTACAATGAGCAGTTCTTC. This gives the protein CASGGRQLSYNEQFF.